The T cell receptor (beta chain) under discussion was sequenced for a study of beta chain features in type 1 diabetes. The isolated RNA, all of it, was reverse transcribed, so expressed TCRB transcripts were what got sequenced. The table came from immunoSEQ multiplex PCR; TCRdb's copy has only in-frame clones and leaves some out. The sample shows about half a million clones, approximately 28% of them seen only once. Trimming cost V 1 base and J 10 bases, with 14 bases left between them. The length of the CDR3 is 14 residues. Germline-derived CDR1 and CDR2 are SGHDN and FVKESK. The chain has TRBV14 and TRBJ2-1, with D possibly being TRBD2 (5 bases). The sequence came from a man younger than 35 in good health. The specimen sequenced was naive CD4+ T cells from blood. The DNA for the CDR3 is TGTGCCAGCAGCCAAGGTTCGCGGGTATTCGAGCAGTTCTTC. Translating gives CASSQGSRVFEQFF.